The clone carrying this T cell receptor beta chain appeared a single time. The antigen is not known. These data originate in a study of vaccination and CD4 T cells after COVID-19. V shed 6 bases, J shed 3 bases, and the junction held 10 bases outside the gene matches. The CDR3 consists of 15 residues. CDR1 is DFQATT, CDR2 SNEGSKA, per germline (reference sequence). The sample's treatment: roughly ten-day PBMC culture with coronavirus spike peptide pools or control peptides (ViraFEST assay). The study sequenced cultured CD4+ T cell DNA using the Oncomine TCR Beta short-read assay. From the PCR reads, TCRdb called clonotypes with MiXCR, one entry per CDR3 protein. The data show fewer than 20,000 distinct CDR3 sequences, roughly 58% seen once.

The sample consisted of CD4+ T cells from blood, cultured in vitro, taken before SARS-CoV-2 vaccination. The chain uses TRBV20-1 and TRBJ2-3, with 9 bases matching TRBD2. This clonotype was sampled from a human donor who had recovered from COVID-19. CDR3 protein: CSAPSAGGITDTQYF. DNA of the CDR3: TGCAGTGCCCCGTCAGCGGGAGGAATAACAGATACGCAGTATTTT.